These 6 T cell receptor beta chains share one sample of origin, sequenced in a study of Graves' ophthalmopathy and Graves' hyperthyroidism. Amplification of TCR beta CDR3 regions used RNA transcripts. RT-PCR was first run with HTBI primers, then multiplex PCR in a second round. TCRdb used MiXCR to reprocess the multiplex PCR reads, holding one entry per CDR3 protein. Of 450,000 to 600,000 distinct CDR3 sequences listed, approximately 35% were seen once; the top ten hold less than 4.5%. The specimen sequenced was peripheral blood or thyroid tissue (not recorded which). The receptors were sampled from an adult man with Graves' hyperthyroidism.

The rearrangement links TRBV15 to TRBJ2-2; TRBD1 is a possible D gene (5 bases). Looked up from germline, CDR1 is LNHNV and CDR2 is YYDKDF (reference sequence). The CDR3 extends over 15 amino acids. V was shortened by 8 bases and J by 5 bases, with 18 bases between the two germline ends. The CDR3 region is CATYSPHDRTGELFF. CDR3 nucleotide sequence: TGTGCCACCTACAGCCCCCATGACAGAACCGGGGAGCTGTTTTTT.

Notes on this clonotype: At one boundary the junction diverges from the germline segment, which might be a read error. V is TRBV20-1 and J is TRBJ2-7, with 12 bases fitting TRBD1. CDR3 length equals 15 residues. Germline V gene data show CDR1 as DFQATT and CDR2 as SNEGSKA (reference sequence). CDR3 nucleotides: TGCAGCGCTTTATCGACCGGGACAGGGGGCTACGAGCAGTGCTTC. It translates to CSALSTGTGGYEQCF.

On this clonotype itself: This clone may be a read error of a much larger clone one base away. The chain employs TRBV6-5 and TRBJ1-5, with D hard to call. V was clipped by 8 bases and J by 6 bases, with 11 bases between them. Germline V gives CDR1 MNHEY, CDR2 SVGAGI. This CDR3 spans 12 amino acids. The CDR3 coding sequence is TGTGCCAGCTGGCGTTTGCTTCAGCCCCAGCATTTT. This codes for CASWRLLQPQHF.

There are many counts of this clonotype. The rearrangement uses TRBV7-9 and TRBJ1-1, with a tentative D call TRBD1 (6 bases). The CDR3 contains 14 residues. Germline V gene sequence: CDR1 SEHNR, CDR2 FQNEAQ (reference sequence). Trimming pared 4 bases from V and 4 bases from J, leaving 13 bases between. CDR3 region: CASSSPTGITEAFF. The CDR3 DNA sequence: TGTGCCAGCAGCTCGCCCACAGGGATCACTGAAGCTTTCTTT.

The V call is TRBV20-1, the J call TRBJ1-1; D not resolved. The CDR3 runs to 14 residues. CDR1 is DFQATT and CDR2 is SNEGSKA in the germline V gene (reference sequence). CDR3 sequence reads: CSLGSFGVSTEAFF. The CDR3 DNA reads TGCAGCTTAGGATCATTCGGGGTCAGCACTGAAGCTTTCTTT.

This clonotype was seen repeatedly, ten times or more. The chain combines TRBV10-1 with TRBJ2-7; 10 bases agree with TRBD1. Germline trimming cut 6 bases from V and 4 bases from J; bases unmatched to any gene: 18. Germline CDR1 and CDR2: WNHNN and SYGVQD (reference sequence). This CDR3 contains 18 residues. Here the CDR3 reads CASRETRQGAHSWYEQYF. CDR3 nucleotide sequence: TGCGCCAGCAGAGAAACCCGACAGGGGGCTCATAGTTGGTACGAGCAGTACTTC.